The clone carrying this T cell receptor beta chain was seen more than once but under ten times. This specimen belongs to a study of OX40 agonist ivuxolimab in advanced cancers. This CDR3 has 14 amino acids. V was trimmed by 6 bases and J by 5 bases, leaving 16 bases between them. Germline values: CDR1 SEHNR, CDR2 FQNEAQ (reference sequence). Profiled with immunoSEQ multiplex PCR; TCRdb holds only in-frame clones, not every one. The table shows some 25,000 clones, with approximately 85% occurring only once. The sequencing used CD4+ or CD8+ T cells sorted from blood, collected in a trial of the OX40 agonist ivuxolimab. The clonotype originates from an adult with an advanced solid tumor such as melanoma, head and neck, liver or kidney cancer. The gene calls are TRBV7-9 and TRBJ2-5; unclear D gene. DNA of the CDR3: TGTGCCAGCAGTCGTGCACAAGGGCGGGAGACCCAGTACTTC. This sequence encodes CASSRAQGRETQYF.